The following is a T cell receptor beta chain sequence with its context. Its target is unknown. CDR1 is MDHEN, CDR2 SYDVKM, per germline. V was trimmed by 1 base and J by 5 bases, leaving 8 bases between them. The CDR3 extends over 13 amino acids. This sample is part of a study of cytomegalovirus exposure and HLA in healthy donors. General study results and limits: Further analysis, carried out later, found HLA-associated TCR beta chains more clonally expanded than equally common other chains. Relative to the approximately 660-donor mean, N-insertions were reportedly fewer in an Asian-associated ancestry cluster in a later analysis.

In the PCR, 60 Vbeta and 13 Jbeta primers were used. Produced via immunoSEQ multiplex PCR; TCRdb's table is partial and in-frame only. The data show around 190,000 clones, with around 79% seen just once and 1.6% held by the top ten. This sequence joins TRBV28 and TRBJ2-5; D is unresolved. This receptor was identified in a woman between 45 and 60 years old in good health and CMV-seronegative. The sequencing input was PBMCs. The DNA for the CDR3 is TGTGCCAGCAGTTTATCGGTCTCGGAGACCCAGTACTTC. Amino acids: CASSLSVSETQYF.